This T cell receptor (beta chain) was found in a study of T cell responses to AZD1222 COVID-19 vaccine. Germline CDR1 reads SGDLS; CDR2 reads YYNGEE. CDR3 length: 15 amino acids. V gave up 2 bases and J gave up 4 bases; unmatched junction bases: 3. TCRdb's copy holds only in-frame clones and misses some; the assay was immunoSEQ multiplex PCR. The sample lists approximately 50,000 clones, more than 80% occurring once. V gene TRBV9 combines with J gene TRBJ2-7; 13 bases match TRBD2. The sample was peripheral blood, taken on day 0 of MenACWY control vaccination. This TCR was sampled from an adult in good health. The DNA of the CDR3 is TGTGCCAGCAGCGTGGGGACTAGCGGGATTTACGAGCAGTACTTC. The encoded protein is CASSVGTSGIYEQYF.